This entry features one T cell receptor (beta chain) sequence. This sample was taken from a study of CD8 T cells in Susac syndrome. With random hexamers, reverse transcription was performed on about 0.5 to 1 ug of RNA. TCRdb re-called the immunoSEQ multiplex PCR reads through MiXCR, storing one row per CDR3 protein. The sample records more than 90,000 distinct CDR3 sequences, around 92% being singletons. CDR1 MGHDK and CDR2 SYGVNS come from the germline V gene. This CDR3 is 13 amino acids long. V was clipped by 3 bases and J by 5 bases, with 10 bases between them. The TCR was taken from a human donor with multiple sclerosis. The V gene is TRBV25-1, the J gene TRBJ1-2; D possibly corresponds to TRBD1 (6 bases). Sequenced sample: CD4+ T cells from PBMCs. The CDR3 protein is CASSDQTGYGYTF. DNA for the CDR3: TGTGCCAGCAGTGACCAAACAGGGTATGGCTACACCTTC.